What follows is one T cell receptor (beta chain) and its context. The antigen remains undetermined. Only in-frame clones appear in the TCRdb table, and some are missing; sequencing was by immunoSEQ multiplex PCR. The data contain 40,000 to 55,000 clones, approximately 83% of them singletons. This entry belongs to a study of T cell responses to AZD1222 COVID-19 vaccine. Whole-study findings and limits: Regions left unmutated in variants are reportedly the target of nearly half of spike-specific TCRs.

CDR3 length equals 16 residues. V was pared by 0 bases and J by 2 bases, with 5 bases of the junction left unmatched. Germline loops: CDR1 SGDLS, CDR2 YYNGEE. V gene TRBV9 combines with J gene TRBJ1-3, with TRBD1 matching over 7 bases. The material sequenced was peripheral blood, taken 28 days after the second AZD1222 dose. The TCR originated in an adult who received the AZD1222 COVID-19 vaccine. The CDR3 loop reads CASSVATGDTGNTIYF. For the CDR3, the DNA is TGTGCCAGCAGCGTAGCAACAGGGGATACTGGAAACACCATATATTTT.